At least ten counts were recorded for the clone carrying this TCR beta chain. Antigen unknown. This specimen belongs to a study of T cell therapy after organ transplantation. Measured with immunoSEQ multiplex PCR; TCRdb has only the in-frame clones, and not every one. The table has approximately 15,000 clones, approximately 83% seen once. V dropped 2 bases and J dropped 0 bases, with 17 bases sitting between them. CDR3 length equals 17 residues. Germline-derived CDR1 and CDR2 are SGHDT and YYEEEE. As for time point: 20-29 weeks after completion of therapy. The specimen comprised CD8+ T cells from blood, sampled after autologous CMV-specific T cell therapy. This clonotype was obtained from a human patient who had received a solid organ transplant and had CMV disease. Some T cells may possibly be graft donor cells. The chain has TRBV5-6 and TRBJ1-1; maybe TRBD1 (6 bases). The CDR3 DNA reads TGTGCCAGCAGCTTAGGCTTTGGGGGCGACCTGAACACTGAAGCTTTCTTT. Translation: CASSLGFGGDLNTEAFF. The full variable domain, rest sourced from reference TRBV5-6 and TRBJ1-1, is DAGVTQSPTHLIKTRGQQVTLRCSPKSGHDTVSWYQQALGQGPQFIFQYYEEEERQRGNFPDRFSGHQFPNYSSELNVNALLLGDSALYLCASSLGFGGDLNTEAFFGQGTRLTVV.